The rows below give T cell receptor beta chains drawn from one sample of a study of blood T cell repertoires in COVID-19. Some clones are missing from TCRdb's copy, which holds only in-frame ones; the method was immunoSEQ multiplex PCR. The table records approximately 220,000 clones, approximately 84% of them present only once. Sequenced input: peripheral blood. The receptors shown here come from a woman under 40 who had recovered from COVID-19. Each CDR3 is given with its conserved first and last residue. The order of the fields is J gene, V gene, CDR3 protein.

TRBJ2-1 | TRBV11-1 | CASSFEDGRGYEQFF
TRBJ1-3 | TRBV12-3/TRBV12-4 | CASSINGNTIYF
TRBJ2-6 | TRBV9 | CARLLHWGLQNPTGANVLTF
TRBJ2-2 | TRBV10-3 | CATKEASTNTGELFF
TRBJ2-7 | TRBV7-9 | CASSLAGTDEQYF
TRBJ2-7 | TRBV11-2 | CASSLGWTSGITYEQYF
TRBJ1-1 | TRBV28 | CASSLMSHTEAFF
TRBJ1-3 | TRBV5-3 | CARSSKGQGGQSSGNTIYF
TRBJ2-2 | TRBV7-9 | CASIPIIAGELFF
TRBJ2-7 | TRBV5-1 | CASSPGLVEQYF
TRBJ1-3 | TRBV20-1 | CSASRWGAAGNTIYF
TRBJ2-1 | TRBV15 | CATSGTGESYNEQFF
TRBJ2-7 | TRBV3-1/TRBV3-2 | CASSQGTGYEQYF
TRBJ2-1 | TRBV4-2 | CASSPRTSGAVDEQFF
TRBJ1-4 | TRBV19 | CASSGRTGAATNEKLFF
TRBJ1-2 | TRBV18 | CASSPSWEKGGYTF
TRBJ1-4 | TRBV13 | CASSSRDRGLEKLFF
TRBJ2-5 | TRBV9 | CASSVESVQETQYF
TRBJ1-3 | TRBV30 | CAWMRQGGNTIYF
TRBJ1-1 | TRBV5-1 | CASSGQGLNTEAFF
TRBJ1-4 | TRBV30 | CAWSAPDTTGEKLFF
TRBJ2-1 | TRBV7-3 | CASSLFSGYNEQFF
TRBJ1-1 | TRBV6-2/TRBV6-3 | CASSSLRGSGMNTEAFF
TRBJ2-7 | TRBV27 | CASSPTGYEQYF
TRBJ1-5 | TRBV2 | CASSGQGDQPQHF
TRBJ2-5 | TRBV21-1 | CASWSLRGRKETQYF
TRBJ1-5 | TRBV19 | CASSSGTGGFQPQHF
TRBJ1-1 | TRBV27 | CASSLNRGHTEAFF
TRBJ2-7 | TRBV2 | CASEDTTDYEQYF
TRBJ1-3 | TRBV18 | CASSPQKIEGNTIYF
TRBJ1-5 | TRBV7-8 | CASSLVEGSNQPQHF
TRBJ1-2 | TRBV10-3 | CAISGDRGTGGYTF
TRBJ2-3 | TRBV15 | CATSRGLGTDTQYF
TRBJ2-5 | TRBV13 | CASSLRGSQETQYF
TRBJ2-3 | TRBV5-1 | CASSSRQGADTQYF
TRBJ2-6 | TRBV7-8 | CASSLGRTGANVLTF
TRBJ1-1 | TRBV3-1/TRBV3-2 | CASSQGIWGGAGAFF
TRBJ2-7 | TRBV7-9 | CASSPGGAERSTSGIEQYF
TRBJ1-6 | TRBV12-3/TRBV12-4 | CASSGENSPLHF
TRBJ1-4 | TRBV21-1 | CASSKKGRDRGPLNEKLFF